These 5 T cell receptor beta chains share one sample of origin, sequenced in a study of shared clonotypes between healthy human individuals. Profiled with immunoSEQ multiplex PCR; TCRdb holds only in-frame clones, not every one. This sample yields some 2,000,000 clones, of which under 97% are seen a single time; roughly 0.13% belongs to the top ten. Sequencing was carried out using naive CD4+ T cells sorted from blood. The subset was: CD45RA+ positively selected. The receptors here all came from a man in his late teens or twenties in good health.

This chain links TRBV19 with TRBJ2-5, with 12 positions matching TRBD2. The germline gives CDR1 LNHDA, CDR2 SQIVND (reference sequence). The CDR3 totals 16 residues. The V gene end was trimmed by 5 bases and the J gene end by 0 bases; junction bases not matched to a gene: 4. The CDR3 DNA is TGTGCCAGTAGTTTAGGGACTAGCGGGTACCAAGAGACCCAGTACTTC. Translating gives CASSLGTSGYQETQYF.

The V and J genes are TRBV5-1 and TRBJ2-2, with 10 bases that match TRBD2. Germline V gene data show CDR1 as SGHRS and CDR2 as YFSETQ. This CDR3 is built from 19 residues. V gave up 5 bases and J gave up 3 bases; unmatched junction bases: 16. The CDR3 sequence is CASRLQSSGRAGDTGELFF. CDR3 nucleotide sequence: TGCGCCAGCAGACTTCAATCGAGCGGGAGGGCGGGGGACACCGGGGAGCTGTTTTTT.

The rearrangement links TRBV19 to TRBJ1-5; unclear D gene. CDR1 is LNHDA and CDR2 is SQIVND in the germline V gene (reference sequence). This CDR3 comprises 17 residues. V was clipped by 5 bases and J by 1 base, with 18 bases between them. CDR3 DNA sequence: TGTGCCAGTAGTTCCAGAGGGCTGGGGTTGAGCAATCAGCCCCAGCATTTT. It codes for CASSSRGLGLSNQPQHF.

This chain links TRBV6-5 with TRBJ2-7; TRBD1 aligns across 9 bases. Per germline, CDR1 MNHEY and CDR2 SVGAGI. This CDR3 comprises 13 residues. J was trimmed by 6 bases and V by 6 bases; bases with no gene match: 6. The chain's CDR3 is CASSRDRVFEQYF. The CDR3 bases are TGTGCCAGCAGCAGGGACAGGGTCTTCGAGCAGTACTTC.

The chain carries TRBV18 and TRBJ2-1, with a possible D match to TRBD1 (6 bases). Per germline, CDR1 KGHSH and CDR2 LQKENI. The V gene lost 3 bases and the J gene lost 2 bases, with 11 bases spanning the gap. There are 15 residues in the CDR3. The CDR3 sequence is CASSPDRSTYNEQFF. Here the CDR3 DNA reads TGTGCCAGCTCACCCGACAGGTCCACCTACAATGAGCAGTTCTTC.